This passage covers 5 T cell receptor beta chains from one sample sequenced in a study of T cells after yellow fever vaccination. MiXCR, applied by TCRdb to the 5' RACE reads, yields one record per CDR3 protein. The profile shows hundreds of thousands of distinct CDR3 sequences, more than 9% of them singletons. Specimen: PBMCs, collected on the day of the yellow fever booster vaccination. Receptors were obtained from a man in his thirties or forties who received the YFV17D yellow fever vaccine.

This clonotype has a handful of counts. The gene calls are TRBV20-1 and TRBJ2-1, with D possibly TRBD1 on 6 matching bases. V was shortened by 2 bases and J by 7 bases, with 12 bases between the two germline ends. This CDR3 has 13 amino acids. CDR1 is DFQATT, CDR2 SNEGSKA, per germline (reference sequence). DNA of the CDR3: TGCAGTGCTAGAAGAGGACAGACGAATGAGCAGTTCTTC. The encoded protein is CSARRGQTNEQFF.

This clonotype was observed a handful of times. V and J are TRBV7-8 and TRBJ2-1; D may match TRBD1 or TRBD2 (6 bases each). The CDR3 has 14 amino acids. Trimming took off 2 bases at V and 10 bases at J, with 15 bases between the two ends. Germline V gene data show CDR1 as SGHVS and CDR2 as FQNEAQ. The CDR3 coding sequence is TGTGCCAGCAGCTTACCCCCGGGGGCGAGGGAGCAGTTCTTC. Amino acids: CASSLPPGAREQFF.

This clonotype appeared a few times. This chain connects TRBV29-1 to TRBJ2-5, with 15 bases matching TRBD2. J gave up 2 bases and V 7 bases, and 2 bases lay outside the gene matches. CDR1 is SQVTM and CDR2 is ANQGSEA in the germline V gene. The CDR3 runs 14 residues. The CDR3 coding sequence is TGCAGCGGGACTAGCGGGAGGGAACAAGAGACCCAGTACTTC. It specifies CSGTSGREQETQYF.

This clonotype has just a few counts. The chain combines TRBV20-1 with TRBJ2-3; D not resolved. CDR1 is DFQATT and CDR2 is SNEGSKA in the germline V gene (reference sequence). V was cut by 7 bases and J by 6 bases, with 8 bases left in between. The CDR3 has 10 amino acids. The CDR3 nucleotides read TGCAGTGTCGGATCGGATACGCAGTATTTT. It translates to CSVGSDTQYF.

This clonotype came up a few times. V gene TRBV12-3 or TRBV12-4 combines with J gene TRBJ1-3; D not certain. Trimming took 3 bases from V and 0 from J, leaving 15 bases between them. The CDR3 covers 17 residues. The CDR3 bases are TGTGCCAGCAGTTTCCATTCGGACGGATACTCTGGAAACACCATATATTTT. Protein: CASSFHSDGYSGNTIYF.